The clone carrying this TCR beta chain was counted many times. This record comes from a study of response to subunit inactivated influenza vaccine. Germline V lookup: CDR1 LNHNV, CDR2 YYDKDF (reference sequence). The V gene lost 0 bases and the J gene lost 0 bases, with 6 bases spanning the gap. The CDR3 covers 15 residues. TCRdb called the RT-PCR reads again in MiXCR, with one record for every CDR3 protein. The sample contains around 160,000 distinct CDR3 sequences, approximately 11% of which appear only once. The sequenced sample was non-naive T cells sorted from PBMCs, obtained 45 days after vaccination. The receptor was isolated from a man in his fifties who received an inactivated influenza vaccine. This sequence joins TRBV15 and TRBJ1-5; D is undetermined. Written as DNA, the CDR3 is TGTGCCACCAGCAGAGATAAGGGTAGCAATCAGCCCCAGCATTTT. It specifies CATSRDKGSNQPQHF. The variable domain in full, completed from reference TRBV15 and TRBJ1-5, reads DAMVIQNPRYQVTQFGKPVTLSCSQTLNHNVMYWYQQKSSQAPKLLFHYYDKDFNNEADTPDNFQSRRPNTSFCFLDIRSPGLGDTAMYLCATSRDKGSNQPQHFGDGTRLSIL.